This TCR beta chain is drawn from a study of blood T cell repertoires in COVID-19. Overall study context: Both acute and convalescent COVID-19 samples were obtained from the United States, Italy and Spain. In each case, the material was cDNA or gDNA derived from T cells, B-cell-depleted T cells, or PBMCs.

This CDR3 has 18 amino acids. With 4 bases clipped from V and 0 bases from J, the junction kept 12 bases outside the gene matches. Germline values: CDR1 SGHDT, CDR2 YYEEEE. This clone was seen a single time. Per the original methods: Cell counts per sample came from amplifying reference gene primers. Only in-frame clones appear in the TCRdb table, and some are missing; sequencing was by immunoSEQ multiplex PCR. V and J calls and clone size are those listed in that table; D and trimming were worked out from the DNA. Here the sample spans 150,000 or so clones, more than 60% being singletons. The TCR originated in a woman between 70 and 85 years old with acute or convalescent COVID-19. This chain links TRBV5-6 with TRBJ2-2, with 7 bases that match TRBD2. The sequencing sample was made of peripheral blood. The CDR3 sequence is CASSADRLADANTGELFF. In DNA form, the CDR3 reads TGTGCCAGCAGCGCGGATCGGCTAGCGGACGCGAACACCGGGGAGCTGTTTTTT.